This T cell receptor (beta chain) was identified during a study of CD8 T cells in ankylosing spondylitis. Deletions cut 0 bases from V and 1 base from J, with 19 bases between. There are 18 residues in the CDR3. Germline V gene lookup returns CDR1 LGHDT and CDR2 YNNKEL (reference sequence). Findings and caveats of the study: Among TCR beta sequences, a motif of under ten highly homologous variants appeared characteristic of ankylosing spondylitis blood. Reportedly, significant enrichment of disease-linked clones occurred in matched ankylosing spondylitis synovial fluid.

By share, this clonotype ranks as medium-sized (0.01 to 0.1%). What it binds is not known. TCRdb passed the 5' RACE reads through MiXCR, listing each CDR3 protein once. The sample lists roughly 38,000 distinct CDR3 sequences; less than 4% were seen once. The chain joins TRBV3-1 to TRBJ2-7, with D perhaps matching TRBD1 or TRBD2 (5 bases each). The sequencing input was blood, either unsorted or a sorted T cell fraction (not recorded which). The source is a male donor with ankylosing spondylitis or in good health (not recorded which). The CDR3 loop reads CASSQDHLGTTFSYEQYV. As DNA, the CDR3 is TGTGCCAGCAGCCAAGACCACCTCGGGACCACTTTTTCCTACGAGCAGTACGTC.